The next 25 T cell receptor beta chains were all read from a single sample in a study of OX40 agonist ivuxolimab in advanced cancers. The assay was immunoSEQ multiplex PCR, and TCRdb's table has in-frame clones only and misses some. The profile shows 20,000 to 30,000 clones, 60% to 85% of them singletons. Sequencing used CD4+ or CD8+ T cells sorted from blood, obtained in a trial of the OX40 agonist ivuxolimab. Source of these receptors: an adult with an advanced solid tumor such as melanoma, head and neck, liver or kidney cancer.

The chain recombines TRBV10-3 with TRBJ1-2; 9 nucleotides match TRBD1. J was trimmed by 4 bases and V by 3 bases; bases with no gene match: 9. This CDR3 contains 16 residues. CDR1 is ENHRY, CDR2 SYGVKD, per germline. The CDR3 DNA reads as TGTGCCATCAGTGACATTTCCGGGACAGGGATCTATGGCTACACCTTC. Residues: CAISDISGTGIYGYTF.

The rearrangement uses TRBV7-3 and TRBJ2-6; D is unresolved. This CDR3 region has 14 residues. CDR1 is SGHTA and CDR2 is FQGTGA in the germline V gene. Trimming pared 7 bases from V and 4 bases from J, leaving 11 bases between. For the CDR3, the DNA is TGTGCCAGCACCTCAGAACTCGGGGCCAACGTCCTGACTTTC. Protein product: CASTSELGANVLTF. The full variable domain, rest sourced from reference TRBV7-3 and TRBJ2-6, is GAGVSQTPSNKVTEKGKYVELRCDPISGHTALYWYRQSLGQGPEFLIYFQGTGAADDSGLPNDRFFAVRPEGSVSTLKIQRTERGDSAVYLCASTSELGANVLTFGAGSRLTVL.

This chain uses TRBV10-3 with TRBJ2-7; no firm D call. The V and J ends lost 0 bases and 9 bases respectively, with 12 bases between them. The length of the CDR3 is 13 residues. Germline lookup yields CDR1 ENHRY and CDR2 SYGVKD. CDR3 DNA: TGTGCCATCAGTGAGTCGAGAGACCGAGGGCAGTACTTC. It translates to CAISESRDRGQYF.

The CDR3 sequence: CASSRPEPGPGELFF. The CDR3 DNA reads TGCGCCAGCAGCCGCCCGGAACCAGGGCCCGGGGAGCTGTTTTTT. The chain uses TRBV23-1 and TRBJ2-2, with a tentative D call TRBD1 (5 bases). TRBV23-1 is an ORF for which the function is uncertain. The CDR3 sequence is 15 residues long. Trimming removed 6 bases at V and 6 bases at J, with 17 bases between.

The rearrangement joins TRBV14 to TRBJ2-7, with D tentatively TRBD2 (5 bases). The V end was cut by 0 bases, the J end by 9 bases, with 15 bases between. The CDR3 spans 14 residues. The V gene's germline CDR1 is SGHDN and CDR2 FVKESK. CDR3 region: CASSQERRREAQYF. As DNA, the CDR3 is TGTGCCAGCAGCCAAGAGAGGAGGAGAGAGGCGCAGTACTTC.

This chain links TRBV27 with TRBJ1-5; 10 nucleotides match TRBD1. J gave up 6 bases and V 4 bases, and 9 bases lay outside the gene matches. The CDR3 length is 16 residues. Germline loops: CDR1 MNHEY, CDR2 SMNVEV (reference sequence). The CDR3 loop reads CASSSLDRGRSQPQHF. In nucleotides, the CDR3 is TGTGCCAGCAGTTCCCTCGACAGGGGGCGAAGTCAGCCCCAGCATTTT.

The CDR3, as DNA: TGTGCCAGCAGCGCAGCTCCGGGACTTTACGAGCAGTACTTC. Residues: CASSAAPGLYEQYF. The genes are TRBV7-2 and TRBJ2-7; TRBD2 is a possible D gene (6 bases). The CDR3 has 14 residues. Germline-derived CDR1 and CDR2 are SGHTA and FQGNSA. V lost 5 bases to trimming and J lost 4 bases, with 15 bases between them.

This chain joins TRBV7-3 and TRBJ1-3; a weak D match, TRBD1 (6 bases). CDR1 and CDR2 from the germline V gene are SGHTA and FQGTGA. The ends were cut back, 1 base at V and 4 bases at J, with 11 bases in the middle. CDR3 length: 15 residues. CDR3 in DNA: TGTGCCAGCAGCTTAAGGGCAGGGGCGGGAAACACCATATATTTT. It translates to CASSLRAGAGNTIYF.

The table lists this clone with a few counts. This chain links TRBV30 with TRBJ1-2; no reliable D call. The V end was cut by 0 bases, the J end by 7 bases, with 9 bases between. Per the germline V gene, CDR1 is GTSNPN and CDR2 is SVGIG (reference sequence). The CDR3 totals 12 residues. DNA for the CDR3: TGTGCCTGGAGTGTAAGCTGGGGTGGCTACACCTTC. Translated: CAWSVSWGGYTF.

This chain joins TRBV5-1 and TRBJ2-4, with D possibly matching TRBD1 (5 bases). The CDR3 consists of 13 residues. The germline V and J ends were trimmed by 0 bases and 6 bases, with 7 bases remaining between them. CDR1 and CDR2 from the germline V gene are SGHRS and YFSETQ. The CDR3, as DNA: TGCGCCAGCAGCTTGGGACAGAGAAACATTCAGTACTTC. Encoded protein: CASSLGQRNIQYF.

The chain employs TRBV10-3 and TRBJ1-2, with 8 bases matching TRBD1. The CDR3 length is 13 residues. Germline-derived CDR1 and CDR2 are ENHRY and SYGVKD. Trimming removed 7 bases from V and 8 bases from J; junction bases left unmatched: 9. The CDR3 loop reads CAIKPDREGGYTF. CDR3 nucleotide sequence: TGTGCCATCAAACCGGACAGGGAAGGCGGCTACACCTTC.

The CDR3 protein is CASTSGTAMNTEAFF. CDR3 bases: TGTGCCAGCACCTCCGGGACAGCCATGAACACTGAAGCTTTCTTT. The chain joins TRBV28 to TRBJ1-1, with 7 positions matching TRBD1. The CDR3 is 15 residues long. Germline-derived CDR1 and CDR2 are MDHEN and SYDVKM. V dropped 7 bases and J dropped 0; count of bases not matched to a gene: 8.

V gene TRBV4-3 combines with J gene TRBJ2-3; 11 bases line up with TRBD2. The CDR3 has 15 residues. Germline lookup yields CDR1 LGHNA and CDR2 YSLEER. V lost 5 bases, J lost 1 base, and 2 bases stayed unmatched. The CDR3 region has the DNA TGCGCCAGCAGCTATAGCGGGGGGGGCACAGATACGCAGTATTTT. Its protein is CASSYSGGGTDTQYF.

The chain links TRBV11-2 to TRBJ2-4; D tentatively reads TRBD1 or TRBD2 (6 bases each). The germline V gene has CDR1 SGHAT and CDR2 FQNNGV. The CDR3 loop spans 16 amino acids. V was cut by 5 bases and J by 0 bases, with 14 bases left in between. CDR3 in amino acids: CASSRGGFQAKNIQYF. CDR3 sequence (DNA): TGTGCCAGCAGCCGAGGGGGGTTCCAAGCCAAAAACATTCAGTACTTC.

The chain recombines TRBV28 with TRBJ1-1; D might be TRBD1 (5 bases). Between the trimmed V and J ends, which lost 3 bases and 0 bases, there was a span of 8 bases. There are 14 residues in the CDR3. The germline CDR1 and CDR2 sequences are MDHEN and SYDVKM. CDR3 residues: CASSFGAVNTEAFF. The CDR3, as DNA: TGTGCCAGCAGTTTCGGGGCCGTGAACACTGAAGCTTTCTTT.

This clone was detected only a few times. The genes are TRBV29-1 and TRBJ2-1, with D perhaps TRBD2 (5 bases). The CDR3 totals 15 residues. V dropped 2 bases and J dropped 5 bases, with 16 bases sitting between them. Germline V gene sequence: CDR1 SQVTM, CDR2 ANQGSEA. CDR3 nucleotide sequence: TGCAGCGTTGAAATTGTAAGGGTCGGGGACAATGAGCAGTTCTTC. This gives the protein CSVEIVRVGDNEQFF.

The chain employs TRBV7-9 and TRBJ2-7; D remains unclear. CDR1 SEHNR and CDR2 FQNEAQ come from the germline V gene (reference sequence). V lost 1 base to trimming and J lost 0 bases, with 1 base between them. CDR3 length: 12 residues. CDR3 sequence (DNA): TGTGCCAGCAGCTTAGTCTCCTACGAGCAGTACTTC. The encoded protein is CASSLVSYEQYF. Supplemented by reference TRBV7-9 and TRBJ2-7, the full variable domain reads DTGVSQNPRHKITKRGQNVTFRCDPISEHNRLYWYRQTLGQGPEFLTYFQNEAQLEKSRLLSDRFSAERPKGSFSTLEIQRTEQGDSAMYLCASSLVSYEQYFGPGTRLTVT.

The chain carries TRBV11-1 and TRBJ2-3; D not resolved. V was shortened by 3 bases and J by 4 bases, with 14 bases between the two germline ends. From germline, CDR1 is SGHAT and CDR2 FQDESV (reference sequence). This CDR3 is 15 amino acids long. Written as DNA, the CDR3 is TGTGCCAGCAGCTTCTTGGGGTGGGCTGCAGATACGCAGTATTTT. The encoded protein is CASSFLGWAADTQYF.

The CDR3 here is CASSQGTDTQYF. DNA of the CDR3: TGTGCCAGCAGCCAGGGGACGGATACGCAGTATTTT. The V and J genes are TRBV7-2 and TRBJ2-3; maybe TRBD1 (6 bases). V lost 5 bases, J lost 6 bases, and 9 bases lay in between. The CDR3 is made up of 12 amino acids. Germline CDR1 reads SGHTA; CDR2 reads FQGNSA.

This clone appeared once. The V call is TRBV11-2, the J call TRBJ2-7; D is ambiguous. Germline V CDR1 and CDR2: SGHAT, FQNNGV. The CDR3 is made up of 15 amino acids. With 4 bases removed from V and 0 bases from J, the gap between germline ends came to 13 bases. In DNA form, the CDR3 reads TGTGCCAGCAGCTCGACTGGCTTCGGCTCCTACGAGCAGTACTTC. Its translation is CASSSTGFGSYEQYF.

The chain combines TRBV28 with TRBJ2-7; D is unresolved. The germline CDR1 and CDR2 sequences are MDHEN and SYDVKM. Trimming took off 3 bases at V and 1 base at J, with 16 bases between the two ends. This CDR3 contains 16 residues. CDR3 nucleotides: TGTGCCAGCAGTTTCCATCTCTGGGTCTTATCCTACGAGCAGTACTTC. Its protein is CASSFHLWVLSYEQYF.

V usage is TRBV6-4 and J usage is TRBJ2-1; D may be TRBD1 (7 bases). The V and J ends lost 8 bases and 7 bases respectively, with 21 bases between them. The CDR3 covers 15 residues. Per the germline V gene, CDR1 is MRHNA and CDR2 is SNTAGT. CDR3 DNA: TGTGCCAGCCCCCTTTACAGGGGCCGGGAGAATGAGCAGTTCTTC. This sequence encodes CASPLYRGRENEQFF.

The chain uses TRBV25-1 and TRBJ2-3; D call uncertain. CDR1 MGHDK and CDR2 SYGVNS come from the germline V gene. The V end lost 2 bases, the J end lost 2 bases, and 11 bases lay between the germline ends. CDR3 length: 15 residues. The CDR3 DNA reads TGTGCCAGCAGTGAAGACTCTTTGCTCACAGATACGCAGTATTTT. Its translation is CASSEDSLLTDTQYF.

The J gene is TRBJ2-1, the V gene TRBV7-9; either TRBD1 or TRBD2 may fit D (5 bases each). V dropped 5 bases and J dropped 6 bases, with 17 bases sitting between them. This CDR3 has 15 residues. Per the germline V gene, CDR1 is SEHNR and CDR2 is FQNEAQ (reference sequence). CDR3 region: CASSIDLGVGNEQFF. As DNA, the CDR3 is TGTGCCAGCAGCATCGATCTGGGGGTGGGCAATGAGCAGTTCTTC.

V and J are TRBV7-2 and TRBJ2-3; the match to TRBD2 covers 8 bases. This CDR3 contains 14 residues. The germline V gene has CDR1 SGHTA and CDR2 FQGNSA. Losses at the gene ends were 2 bases for V and 6 bases for J; bases not matched to a gene: 4. The CDR3 DNA is TGTGCCAGCAGCTTACAGCGGGAGATGGATACGCAGTATTTT. Translated: CASSLQREMDTQYF. The whole variable domain, filled in from reference TRBV7-2 and TRBJ2-3, reads GAGVSQSPSNKVTEKGKDVELRCDPISGHTALYWYRQSLGQGLEFLIYFQGNSAPDKSGLPSDRFSAERTGGSVSTLTIQRTQQEDSAVYLCASSLQREMDTQYFGPGTRLTVL.